This TCR beta chain is from a study of T cells in Graves' hyperthyroidism and ophthalmopathy. The CDR3 regions of TCR beta were amplified from RNA transcripts. The HTBI primer set served for first-round RT-PCR of the TCR CDR3. Using its own MiXCR run on the multiplex PCR reads, TCRdb lists one record per CDR3 protein. The sample shows 300,000 to 400,000 distinct CDR3 sequences, approximately 15% of them seen only once. Findings and limits, study-wide: For ophthalmopathy, model prediction preceded onset by a median 6.5 months.

As concerns this clonotype: Its specificity is unknown.

In making diagnoses, clinical symptoms, serum thyroxine and TRAb, thyroid ultrasound and orbital computed tomography were all used. The PBMCs studied were ones that came from 10 ml fresh peripheral blood. Trimming took 5 bases from V and 8 from J, leaving 13 bases between them. The CDR3 is made up of 13 amino acids. Germline V gene data show CDR1 as LGHNA and CDR2 as YSLEER. The source of this sequence is a woman aged 25 to 45 with Graves' hyperthyroidism. Source material: blood. V is TRBV4-3 and J is TRBJ2-1; D tentatively reads TRBD1 or TRBD2 (5 bases each). The CDR3 sequence: CASSRGEWDEQFF. CDR3 nucleotide sequence: TGCGCCAGCAGCAGAGGGGAGTGGGATGAGCAGTTCTTC.